Sequencing of this T cell receptor beta chain was carried out in a study of T cells in localized non-small cell lung cancer. The assay was immunoSEQ multiplex PCR, and TCRdb's table has in-frame clones only and misses some. This table holds approximately 70,000 clones, 85% to 90% found once. The CDR3 has 17 amino acids. Germline CDR1 SGHRS, CDR2 YFSETQ. V was shortened by 0 bases and J by 7 bases, with 17 bases between the two germline ends. This sequence was found in a male donor aged 60 or older with stage III squamous cell lung carcinoma. Sequencing was performed on peripheral blood, taken before any cancer treatment. This chain connects TRBV5-1 to TRBJ1-6; maybe TRBD1 (6 bases). For the CDR3, the DNA is TGCGCCAGCAGCTTGGAGGCAGCCGTGGGGACAAATTCACCCCTCCACTTT. It translates to CASSLEAAVGTNSPLHF.